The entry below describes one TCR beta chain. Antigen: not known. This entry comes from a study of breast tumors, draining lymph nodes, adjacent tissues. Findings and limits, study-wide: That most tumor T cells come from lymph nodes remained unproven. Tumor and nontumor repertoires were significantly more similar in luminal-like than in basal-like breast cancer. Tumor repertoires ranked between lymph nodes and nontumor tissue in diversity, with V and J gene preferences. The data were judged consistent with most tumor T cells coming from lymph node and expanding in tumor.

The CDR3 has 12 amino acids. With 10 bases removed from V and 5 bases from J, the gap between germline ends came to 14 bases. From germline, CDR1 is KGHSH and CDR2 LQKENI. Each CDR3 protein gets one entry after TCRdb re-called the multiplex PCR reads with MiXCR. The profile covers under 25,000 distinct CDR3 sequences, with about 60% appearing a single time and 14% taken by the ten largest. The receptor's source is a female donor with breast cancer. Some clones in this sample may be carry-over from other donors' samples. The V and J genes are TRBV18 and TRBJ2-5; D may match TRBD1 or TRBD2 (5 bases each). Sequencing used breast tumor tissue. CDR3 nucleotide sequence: TGTGCCACCCCATGGGGCGGGGAGACCCAGTACTTC. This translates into CATPWGGETQYF. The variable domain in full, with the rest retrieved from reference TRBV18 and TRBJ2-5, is NAGVMQNPRHLVRRRGQEARLRCSPMKGHSHVYWYRQLPEEGLKFMVYLQKENIIDESGMPKERFSAEFPKEGPSILRIQQVVRGDSAAYFCATPWGGETQYFGPGTRLLVL.